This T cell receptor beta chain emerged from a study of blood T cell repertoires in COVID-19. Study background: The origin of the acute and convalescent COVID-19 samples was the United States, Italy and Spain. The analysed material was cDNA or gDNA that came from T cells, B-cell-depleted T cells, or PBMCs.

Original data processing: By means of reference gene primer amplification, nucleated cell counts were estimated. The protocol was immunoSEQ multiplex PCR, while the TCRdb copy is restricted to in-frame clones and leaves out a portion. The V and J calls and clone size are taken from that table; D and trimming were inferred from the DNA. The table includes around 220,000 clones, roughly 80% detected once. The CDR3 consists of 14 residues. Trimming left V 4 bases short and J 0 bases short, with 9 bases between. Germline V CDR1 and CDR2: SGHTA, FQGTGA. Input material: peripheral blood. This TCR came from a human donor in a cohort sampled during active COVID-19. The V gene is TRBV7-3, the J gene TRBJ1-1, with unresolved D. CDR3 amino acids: CASSSNTLNTEAFF. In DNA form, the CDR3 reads TGTGCCAGCAGCTCGAATACTCTGAACACTGAAGCTTTCTTT.